This T cell receptor beta chain is from a study of regulatory T cells in long-lasting Graves disease. Trimming left V 0 bases short and J 7 bases short, with 14 bases between. The CDR3 sequence is 15 residues long. The germline V gene encodes CDR1 SGHRS and CDR2 YFSETQ. Whole-study results and caveats: With a few thousand shared public clonotypes, persistent patients exceeded new patients, who shared approximately 880.

At least ten counts were recorded for this clonotype. Its antigen is unknown. To make TCR beta libraries, researchers used iRepertoire HTBI primers and Arm-PCR of CDR3 regions. TCRdb re-derived calls from the multiplex PCR reads in MiXCR, one entry per CDR3 protein. The sample records almost 450,000 distinct CDR3 sequences, about a sixth being singletons. Described time point: newly diagnosed GD, antithyroid drugs for less than 3 months. There was RNA extracted from PBMCs, and the TCR library was made from it. This sample also belongs to another study, concerning T cells in Graves' hyperthyroidism and ophthalmopathy. According to that study: Stable hyperthyroidism: no ophthalmopathy progression over 18 months of follow-up. Most thyroid clonotypes expanded above 0.001 were also detected in blood. Ophthalmopathy, as predicted by the model, came a median approximately 6.5 months after the prediction.

The sequence was collected from a woman aged 30 to 39 with Graves disease. The chain uses TRBV5-1 and TRBJ2-1, with D tentatively TRBD1 (6 bases). The starting material was peripheral blood mononuclear cells (PBMCs), obtained at new diagnosis, from a patient treated with antithyroid drugs. The CDR3 DNA is TGCGCCAGCAGCTTGGTCCTCGGGACACCGAATGAGCAGTTCTTC. Translated, it gives CASSLVLGTPNEQFF.